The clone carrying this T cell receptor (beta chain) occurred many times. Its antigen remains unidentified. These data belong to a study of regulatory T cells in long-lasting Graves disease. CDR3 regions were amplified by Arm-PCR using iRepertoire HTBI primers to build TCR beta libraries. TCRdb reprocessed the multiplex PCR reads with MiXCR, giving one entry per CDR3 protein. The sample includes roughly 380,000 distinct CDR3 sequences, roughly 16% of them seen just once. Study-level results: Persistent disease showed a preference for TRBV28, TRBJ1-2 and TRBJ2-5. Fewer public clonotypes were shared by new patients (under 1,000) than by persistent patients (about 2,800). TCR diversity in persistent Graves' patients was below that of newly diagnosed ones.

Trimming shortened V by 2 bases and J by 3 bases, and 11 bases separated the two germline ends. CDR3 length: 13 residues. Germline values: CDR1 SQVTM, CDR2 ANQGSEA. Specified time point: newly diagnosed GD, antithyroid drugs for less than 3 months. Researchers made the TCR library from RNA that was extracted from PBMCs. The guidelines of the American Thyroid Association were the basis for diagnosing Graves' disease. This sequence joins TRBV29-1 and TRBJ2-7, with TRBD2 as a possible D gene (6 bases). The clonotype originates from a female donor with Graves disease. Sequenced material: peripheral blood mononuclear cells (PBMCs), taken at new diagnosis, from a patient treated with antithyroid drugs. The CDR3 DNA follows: TGCAGCGTTGAAACGGAGGGGCTCTACGAGCAGTACTTC. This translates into CSVETEGLYEQYF.